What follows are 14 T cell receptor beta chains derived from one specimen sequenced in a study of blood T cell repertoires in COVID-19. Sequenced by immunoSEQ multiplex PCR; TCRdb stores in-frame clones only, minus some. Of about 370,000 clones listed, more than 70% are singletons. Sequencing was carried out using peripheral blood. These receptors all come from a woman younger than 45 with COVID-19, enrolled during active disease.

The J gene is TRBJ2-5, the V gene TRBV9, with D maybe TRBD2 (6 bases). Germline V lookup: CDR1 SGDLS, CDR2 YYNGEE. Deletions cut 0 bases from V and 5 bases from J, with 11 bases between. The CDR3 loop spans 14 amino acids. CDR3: CASSVATGSETQYF. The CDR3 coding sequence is TGTGCCAGCAGCGTAGCTACCGGGAGTGAGACCCAGTACTTC.

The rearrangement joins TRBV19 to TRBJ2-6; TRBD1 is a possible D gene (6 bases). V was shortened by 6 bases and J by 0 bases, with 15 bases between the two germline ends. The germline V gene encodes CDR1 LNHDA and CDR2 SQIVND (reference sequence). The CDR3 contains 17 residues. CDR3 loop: CASSRDTTFSGANVLTF. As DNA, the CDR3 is TGTGCCAGTAGCCGGGACACTACCTTCTCTGGGGCCAACGTCCTGACTTTC.

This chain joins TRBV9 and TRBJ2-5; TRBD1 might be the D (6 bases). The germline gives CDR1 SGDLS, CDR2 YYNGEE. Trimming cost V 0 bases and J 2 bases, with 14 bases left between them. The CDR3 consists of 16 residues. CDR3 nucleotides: TGTGCCAGCAGCGTAGGCAAAGGGACAACACAAGAGACCCAGTACTTC. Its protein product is CASSVGKGTTQETQYF.

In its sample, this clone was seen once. The CDR3 here is CASSPHSTSGGKETQYF. Written as DNA, the CDR3 is TGTGCCAGTAGTCCCCATTCCACTAGCGGGGGGAAAGAGACCCAGTACTTC. The rearrangement joins TRBV19 to TRBJ2-5; 12 bases are a match to TRBD2. CDR3 length: 17 amino acids. Per the germline V gene, CDR1 is LNHDA and CDR2 is SQIVND (reference sequence). V lost 5 bases and J lost 3; bases outside the gene matches: 10.

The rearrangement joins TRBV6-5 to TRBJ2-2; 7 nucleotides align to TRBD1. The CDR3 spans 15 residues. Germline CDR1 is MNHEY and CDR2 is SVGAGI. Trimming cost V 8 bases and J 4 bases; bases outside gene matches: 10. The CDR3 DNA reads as TGTGCCAGCCGGAAAGGGGGCCTGGGCACCGGGGAGCTGTTTTTT. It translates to CASRKGGLGTGELFF.

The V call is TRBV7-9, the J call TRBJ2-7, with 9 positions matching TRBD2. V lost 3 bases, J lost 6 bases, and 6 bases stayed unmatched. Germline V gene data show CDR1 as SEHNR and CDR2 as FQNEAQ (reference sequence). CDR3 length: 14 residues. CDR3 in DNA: TGTGCCAGCAGCTTCGGTAGCGGGAGTGCCGAGCAGTACTTC. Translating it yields CASSFGSGSAEQYF.

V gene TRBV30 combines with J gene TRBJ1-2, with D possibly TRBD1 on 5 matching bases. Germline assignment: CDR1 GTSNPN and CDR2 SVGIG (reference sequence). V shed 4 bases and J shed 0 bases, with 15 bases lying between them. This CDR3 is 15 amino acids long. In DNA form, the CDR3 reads TGTGCCTGGACCCAGGACAATTTTGCTAACTATGGCTACACCTTC. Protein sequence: CAWTQDNFANYGYTF.

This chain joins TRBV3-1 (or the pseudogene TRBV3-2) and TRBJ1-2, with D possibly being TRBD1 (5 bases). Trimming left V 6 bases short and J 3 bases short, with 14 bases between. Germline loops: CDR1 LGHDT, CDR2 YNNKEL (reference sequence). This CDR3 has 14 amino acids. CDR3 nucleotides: TGTGCCAGCAGTCTAACAGGCAGTGACTATGGCTACACCTTC. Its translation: CASSLTGSDYGYTF.

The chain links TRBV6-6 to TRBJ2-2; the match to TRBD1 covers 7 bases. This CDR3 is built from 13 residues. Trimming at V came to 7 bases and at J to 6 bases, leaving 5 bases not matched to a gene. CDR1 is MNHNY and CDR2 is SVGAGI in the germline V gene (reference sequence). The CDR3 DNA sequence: TGTGCCAGCATTGACCAGGGGGCCGGGGAGCTGTTTTTT. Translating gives CASIDQGAGELFF.

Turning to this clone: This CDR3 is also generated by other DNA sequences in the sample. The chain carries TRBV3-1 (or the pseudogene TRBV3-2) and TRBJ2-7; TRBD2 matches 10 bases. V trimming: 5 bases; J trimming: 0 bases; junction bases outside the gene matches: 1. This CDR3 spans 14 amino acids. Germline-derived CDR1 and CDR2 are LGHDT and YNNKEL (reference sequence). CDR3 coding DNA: TGTGCCAGCAGCTCTAGCGGGAGCTCCTACGAGCAGTACTTC. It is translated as CASSSSGSSYEQYF.

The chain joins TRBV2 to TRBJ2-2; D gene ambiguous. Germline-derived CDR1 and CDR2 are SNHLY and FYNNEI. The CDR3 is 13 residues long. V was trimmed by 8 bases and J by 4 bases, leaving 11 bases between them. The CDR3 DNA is TGTGCCAGCGCCCGAGGTGGCACCGGGGAGCTGTTTTTT. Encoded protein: CASARGGTGELFF.

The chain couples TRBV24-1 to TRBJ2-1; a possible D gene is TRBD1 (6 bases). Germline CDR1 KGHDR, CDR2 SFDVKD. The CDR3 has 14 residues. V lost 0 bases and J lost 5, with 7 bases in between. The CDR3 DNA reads TGTGCCACCAGTGATTTGACAGGGAACAATGAGCAGTTCTTC. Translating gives CATSDLTGNNEQFF.

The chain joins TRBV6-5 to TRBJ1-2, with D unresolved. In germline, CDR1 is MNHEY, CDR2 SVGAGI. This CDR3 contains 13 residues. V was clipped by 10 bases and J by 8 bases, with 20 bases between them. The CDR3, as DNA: TGTGCCACCCAAGGAGAGGGATGGTTCGGCTACACCTTC. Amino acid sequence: CATQGEGWFGYTF.

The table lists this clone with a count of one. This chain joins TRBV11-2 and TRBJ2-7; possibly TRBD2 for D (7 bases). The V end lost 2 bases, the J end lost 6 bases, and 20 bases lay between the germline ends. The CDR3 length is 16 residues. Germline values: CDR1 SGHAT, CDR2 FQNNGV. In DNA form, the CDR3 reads TGTGCCAGCAGCTTAAGGCGTACCGGGGGAGGGGGCGAGCAGTACTTC. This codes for CASSLRRTGGGGEQYF.